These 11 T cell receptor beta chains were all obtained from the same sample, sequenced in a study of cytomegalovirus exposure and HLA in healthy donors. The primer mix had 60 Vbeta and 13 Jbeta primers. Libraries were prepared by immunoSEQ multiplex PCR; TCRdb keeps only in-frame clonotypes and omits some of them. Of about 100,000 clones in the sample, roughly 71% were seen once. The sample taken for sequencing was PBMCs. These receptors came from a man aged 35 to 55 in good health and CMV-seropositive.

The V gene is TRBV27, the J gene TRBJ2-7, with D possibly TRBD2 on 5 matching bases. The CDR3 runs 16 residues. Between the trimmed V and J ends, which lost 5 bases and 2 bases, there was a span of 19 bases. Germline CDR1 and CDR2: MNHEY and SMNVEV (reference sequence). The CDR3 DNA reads TGTGCCAGCAGTCCCTCCACGGGATACTTAACCTACGAGCAGTACTTC. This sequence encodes CASSPSTGYLTYEQYF.

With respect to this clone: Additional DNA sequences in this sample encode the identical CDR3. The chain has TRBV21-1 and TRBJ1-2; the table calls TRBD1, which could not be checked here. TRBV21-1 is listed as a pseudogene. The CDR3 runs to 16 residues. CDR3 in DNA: TGTGCCAGCAGCAAGCCTCCCCGGGACAGCAAGGAAGGGCACACCTTC. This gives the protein CASSKPPRDSKEGHTF.

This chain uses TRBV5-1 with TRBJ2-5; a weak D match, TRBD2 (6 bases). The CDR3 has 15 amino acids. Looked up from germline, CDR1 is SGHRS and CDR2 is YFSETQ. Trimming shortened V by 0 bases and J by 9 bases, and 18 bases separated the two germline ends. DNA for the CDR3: TGCGCCAGCAGCTTGGAGGTTGGCGGGGAAGGGCCCCAGTACTTC. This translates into CASSLEVGGEGPQYF. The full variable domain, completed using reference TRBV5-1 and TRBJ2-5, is KAGVTQTPRYLIKTRGQQVTLSCSPISGHRSVSWYQQTPGQGLQFLFEYFSETQRNKGNFPGRFSGRQFSNSRSEMNVSTLELGDSALYLCASSLEVGGEGPQYFGPGTRLLVL.

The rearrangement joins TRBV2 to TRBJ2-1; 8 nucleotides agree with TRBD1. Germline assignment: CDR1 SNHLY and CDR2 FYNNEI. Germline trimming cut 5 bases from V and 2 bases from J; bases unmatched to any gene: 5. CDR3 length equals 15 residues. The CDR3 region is CASSLGQGPYNEQFF. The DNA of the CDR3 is TGTGCCAGCAGTTTAGGACAGGGTCCCTACAATGAGCAGTTCTTC. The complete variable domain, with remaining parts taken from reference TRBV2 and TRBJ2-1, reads EPEVTQTPSHQVTQMGQEVILRCVPISNHLYFYWYRQILGQKVEFLVSFYNNEISEKSEIFDDQFSVERPDGSNFTLKIRSTKLEDSAMYFCASSLGQGPYNEQFFGPGTRLTVL.

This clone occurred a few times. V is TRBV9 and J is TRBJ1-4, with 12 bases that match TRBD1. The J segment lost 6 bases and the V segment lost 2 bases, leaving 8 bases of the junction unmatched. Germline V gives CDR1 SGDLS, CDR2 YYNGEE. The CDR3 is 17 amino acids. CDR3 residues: CASSVRDRGLVDEKLFF. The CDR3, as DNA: TGTGCCAGCAGCGTGCGGGACAGGGGGCTTGTGGATGAAAAACTGTTTTTT.

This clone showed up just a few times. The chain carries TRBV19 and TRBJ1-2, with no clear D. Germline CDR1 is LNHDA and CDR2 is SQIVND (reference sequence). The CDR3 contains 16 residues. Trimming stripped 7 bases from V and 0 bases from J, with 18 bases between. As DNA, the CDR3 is TGTGCCAGTAAAAGAGGATCCGGGTCAACTAACTATGGCTACACCTTC. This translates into CASKRGSGSTNYGYTF. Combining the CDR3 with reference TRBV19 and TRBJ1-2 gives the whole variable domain DGGITQSPKYLFRKEGQNVTLSCEQNLNHDAMYWYRQDPGQGLRLIYYSQIVNDFQKGDIAEGYSVSREKKESFPLTVTSAQKNPTAFYLCASKRGSGSTNYGYTFGSGTRLTVV.

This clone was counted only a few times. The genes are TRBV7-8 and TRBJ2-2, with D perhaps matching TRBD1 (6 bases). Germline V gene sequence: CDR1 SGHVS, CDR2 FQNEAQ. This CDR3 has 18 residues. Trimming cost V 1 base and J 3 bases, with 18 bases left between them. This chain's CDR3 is CASSLVRDRWDDTGELFF. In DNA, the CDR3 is TGTGCCAGCAGCTTAGTGCGAGACAGGTGGGACGACACCGGGGAGCTGTTTTTT. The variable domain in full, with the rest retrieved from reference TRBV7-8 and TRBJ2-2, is GAGVSQSPRYKVAKRGQDVALRCDPISGHVSLFWYQQALGQGPEFLTYFQNEAQLDKSGLPSDRFFAERPEGSVSTLKIQRTQQEDSAVYLCASSLVRDRWDDTGELFFGEGSRLTVL.

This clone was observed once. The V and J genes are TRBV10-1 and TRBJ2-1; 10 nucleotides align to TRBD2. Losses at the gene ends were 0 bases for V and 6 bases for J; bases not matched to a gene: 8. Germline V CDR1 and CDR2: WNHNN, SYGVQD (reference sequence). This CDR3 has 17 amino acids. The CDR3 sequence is CASSESDSLAGVNEQFF. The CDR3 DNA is TGCGCCAGCAGTGAGTCGGACTCCCTAGCGGGAGTCAATGAGCAGTTCTTC.

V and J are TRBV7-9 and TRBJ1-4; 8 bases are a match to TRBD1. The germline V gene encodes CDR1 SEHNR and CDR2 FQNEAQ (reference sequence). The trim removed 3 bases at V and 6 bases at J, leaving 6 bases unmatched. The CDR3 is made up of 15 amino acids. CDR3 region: CASSLSTGGHEKLFF. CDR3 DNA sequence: TGTGCCAGCAGCTTGAGTACAGGGGGTCATGAAAAACTGTTTTTT.

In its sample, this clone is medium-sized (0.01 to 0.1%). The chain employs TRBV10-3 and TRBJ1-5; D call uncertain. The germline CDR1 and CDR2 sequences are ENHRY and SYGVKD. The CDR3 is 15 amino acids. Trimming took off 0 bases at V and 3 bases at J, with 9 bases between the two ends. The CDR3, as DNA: TGTGCCATCAGTGAGTCGCAGGCAGTCAATCAGCCCCAGCATTTT. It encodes CAISESQAVNQPQHF.

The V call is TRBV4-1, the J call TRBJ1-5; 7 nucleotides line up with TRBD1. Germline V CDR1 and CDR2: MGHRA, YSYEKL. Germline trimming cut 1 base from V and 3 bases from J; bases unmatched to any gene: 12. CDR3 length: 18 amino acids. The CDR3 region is CASSQGRGGATINQPQHF. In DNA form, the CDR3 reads TGCGCCAGCAGCCAAGGGCGAGGGGGCGCGACGATCAATCAGCCCCAGCATTTT.